The 20 T cell receptor beta chains in this list originate from one sample, sequenced in a study of blood T cell repertoires in COVID-19. Using immunoSEQ multiplex PCR, the repertoire was profiled, and TCRdb retains in-frame clones only, with some absent. Among around 100,000 clones listed, about 87% were seen once. The specimen was peripheral blood. These receptors originate from a human donor in a cohort sampled during active or convalescent COVID-19.

The chain uses TRBV7-6 and TRBJ1-6; no definite D call. The CDR3 is 18 residues long. The germline V and J ends were trimmed by 4 bases and 0 bases, with 16 bases remaining between them. The germline V gene encodes CDR1 SGHVS and CDR2 FNYEAQ. The CDR3 DNA sequence: TGTGCCAGCAGCTCCGCCCGGATACAGAGCTCCTATAATTCACCCCTCCACTTT. Protein product: CASSSARIQSSYNSPLHF.

The DNA for the CDR3 is TGTGCCAGCAGCACTGGGACAGGGGTCCGAGAGACCCAGTACTTC. Translating gives CASSTGTGVRETQYF. The chain links TRBV5-8 to TRBJ2-5; 10 bases match TRBD1. Germline CDR1 reads SGHTS; CDR2 reads YDEGEE. Trimming cost V 4 bases and J 4 bases; bases outside gene matches: 7. The CDR3 has 15 residues.

The chain recombines TRBV19 with TRBJ1-3; D might be TRBD1 (5 bases). From germline, CDR1 is LNHDA and CDR2 SQIVND (reference sequence). The V end lost 5 bases, the J end lost 4 bases, and 12 bases lay between the germline ends. The CDR3 has 14 amino acids. The CDR3 DNA reads TGTGCCAGTAGTGCAGGGCGGGGAGGAAACACCATATATTTT. Its protein is CASSAGRGGNTIYF.

J is TRBJ1-4 and V is TRBV6-5, with 8 bases fitting TRBD1. V lost 6 bases to trimming and J lost 8 bases; unmatched junction nucleotides: 8. CDR1 MNHEY and CDR2 SVGAGI come from the germline V gene. This CDR3 has 14 residues. The CDR3 loop is CASRKQGGMEKLFF. CDR3 DNA sequence: TGTGCCAGCAGAAAACAGGGGGGGATGGAAAAACTGTTTTTT.

The chain's CDR3 is CASSTGMNSPLHF. The CDR3 region has the DNA TGTGCCAGTAGCACAGGGATGAATTCACCCCTCCACTTT. The chain is built from TRBV19 and TRBJ1-6; D might be TRBD1 (6 bases). The V gene lost 6 bases and the J gene lost 7 bases, with 10 bases spanning the gap. The germline V gene encodes CDR1 LNHDA and CDR2 SQIVND (reference sequence). The CDR3 is 13 residues long. Supplemented by reference TRBV19 and TRBJ1-6, the full variable domain reads DGGITQSPKYLFRKEGQNVTLSCEQNLNHDAMYWYRQDPGQGLRLIYYSQIVNDFQKGDIAEGYSVSREKKESFPLTVTSAQKNPTAFYLCASSTGMNSPLHFGNGTRLTVT.

The table lists this clone with a few counts. This sequence joins TRBV4-2 and TRBJ2-7, with 7 bases identical to TRBD2. J gave up 5 bases and V 0 bases, and 7 bases lay outside the gene matches. The germline gives CDR1 LGHNA, CDR2 YNFKEQ. The CDR3 is 15 residues long. The CDR3 DNA is TGTGCCAGCAGCCAAGATGGGGGGGTCGAAAACGAGCAGTACTTC. It codes for CASSQDGGVENEQYF.

The count of this clone is one. The J gene is TRBJ2-7, the V gene TRBV11-3, with D tentatively TRBD1 (6 bases). The CDR3 runs to 13 residues. V was shortened by 5 bases and J by 0 bases, with 8 bases between the two germline ends. The germline CDR1 and CDR2 sequences are SGHNT and YENEEA. The CDR3 region is CASSLDSSYEQYF. The CDR3, as DNA: TGTGCCAGCAGCCTGGACAGCTCCTACGAGCAGTACTTC.

The V call is TRBV5-1, the J call TRBJ2-2; 8 bases line up with TRBD1. V lost 6 bases to trimming and J lost 5 bases; unmatched junction nucleotides: 6. Germline loops: CDR1 SGHRS, CDR2 YFSETQ. The CDR3 length is 14 residues. This CDR3 reads CASNGQGTTGELFF. The CDR3 DNA sequence: TGCGCCAGCAATGGACAGGGAACTACCGGGGAGCTGTTTTTT.

This rearrangement joins TRBV2 to TRBJ2-5; D unclear. The CDR3 spans 12 residues. Germline V gene lookup returns CDR1 SNHLY and CDR2 FYNNEI. V lost 6 bases and J 3 bases, leaving 8 bases between the germline ends. In nucleotides, the CDR3 is TGTGCCAGCAGATGGGCAGAAGAGACCCAGTACTTC. Amino acid sequence: CASRWAEETQYF.

V usage is TRBV5-5 and J usage is TRBJ2-1; TRBD2 agrees at 9 bases. CDR3 size: 15 residues. Trimming at V came to 8 bases and at J to 0 bases, leaving 6 bases not matched to a gene. Germline V gene lookup returns CDR1 SGHKS and CDR2 YYEKEE (reference sequence). Here the CDR3 reads CASQLSGSSYNEQFF. The CDR3 nucleotides read TGTGCCAGTCAACTTAGCGGGAGCTCCTACAATGAGCAGTTCTTC.

This clone appeared once. The gene calls are TRBV11-2 and TRBJ2-3, with D perhaps TRBD2 (6 bases). Looked up from germline, CDR1 is SGHAT and CDR2 is FQNNGV. This CDR3 has 15 residues. The V and J ends lost 1 base and 6 bases respectively, with 14 bases between them. DNA of the CDR3: TGTGCCAGCAGCTTAGGGGCGGGGTCACCTGATACGCAGTATTTT. It yields the protein CASSLGAGSPDTQYF. The variable domain in full, completed from reference TRBV11-2 and TRBJ2-3, reads EAGVAQSPRYKIIEKRQSVAFWCNPISGHATLYWYQQILGQGPKLLIQFQNNGVVDDSQLPKDRFSAERLKGVDSTLKIQPAKLEDSAVYLCASSLGAGSPDTQYFGPGTRLTVL.

The chain uses TRBV5-4 and TRBJ1-4; 9 bases are shared with TRBD1. This CDR3 region has 14 residues. Unmatched junction bases numbered 1, after V lost 0 bases and J lost 7 bases. The germline gives CDR1 SGHNT, CDR2 YYREEE (reference sequence). CDR3 sequence: CASSLDRGREKLFF. DNA for the CDR3: TGTGCCAGCAGCTTGGACAGGGGGCGTGAAAAACTGTTTTTT.

The genes are TRBV6-6 and TRBJ2-5, with 12 bases lining up with TRBD2. CDR3 length: 15 residues. The germline CDR1 and CDR2 sequences are MNHNY and SVGAGI (reference sequence). V lost 5 bases to trimming and J lost 3 bases; unmatched junction nucleotides: 4. CDR3 in amino acids: CASSTGLAGKETQYF. DNA of the CDR3: TGTGCCAGCAGTACTGGACTAGCGGGGAAAGAGACCCAGTACTTC.

This clone was counted at least ten times. The J gene is TRBJ2-3, the V gene TRBV5-5, with D tentatively TRBD1 (6 bases). CDR3 length equals 14 residues. Per germline, CDR1 SGHKS and CDR2 YYEKEE (reference sequence). The V end lost 4 bases, the J end lost 6 bases, and 15 bases lay between the germline ends. The CDR3 protein is CASSVAGVDDTQYF. The CDR3 region has the DNA TGTGCCAGCAGCGTGGCAGGGGTTGATGATACGCAGTATTTT.

The V and J genes are TRBV3-1 (or the pseudogene TRBV3-2) and TRBJ2-2; weak D call: TRBD1 (6 bases). The length of the CDR3 is 12 residues. The V end lost 8 bases, the J end lost 4 bases, and 8 bases lay between the germline ends. Germline loops: CDR1 LGHDT, CDR2 YNNKEL (reference sequence). This CDR3 reads CASHRATGELFF. Here the CDR3 DNA reads TGTGCCAGCCACAGGGCCACCGGGGAGCTGTTTTTT.

This chain joins TRBV4-1 and TRBJ1-5; 9 bases are a match to TRBD1. There are 15 residues in the CDR3. V was clipped by 6 bases and J by 2 bases; unmatched bases: 5. CDR1 and CDR2 from the germline V gene are MGHRA and YSYEKL. Written as DNA, the CDR3 is TGCGCCAGCAGAGCACAGGGGGCCGGCAATCAGCCCCAGCATTTT. This codes for CASRAQGAGNQPQHF.

The sample holds one count of this clone. V and J are TRBV18 and TRBJ2-1, with TRBD2 identical over 8 bases. The germline gives CDR1 KGHSH, CDR2 LQKENI. Trimming took 0 bases from V and 0 from J; bases not matched to a gene: 1. This CDR3 has 16 residues. The CDR3 sequence is CASSPPAGGSYNEQFF. The CDR3 DNA follows: TGTGCCAGCTCACCACCGGCGGGGGGCTCCTACAATGAGCAGTTCTTC. The full variable domain, with the rest looked up from reference TRBV18 and TRBJ2-1, is NAGVMQNPRHLVRRRGQEARLRCSPMKGHSHVYWYRQLPEEGLKFMVYLQKENIIDESGMPKERFSAEFPKEGPSILRIQQVVRGDSAAYFCASSPPAGGSYNEQFFGPGTRLTVL.

The V call is TRBV4-3, the J call TRBJ1-5; D is possibly TRBD1 (5 bases). V was cut by 1 base and J by 7 bases, with 14 bases left in between. From germline, CDR1 is LGHNA and CDR2 YSLEER. The CDR3 sequence is 15 residues long. The CDR3: CASSQGLEGRQPQHF. The CDR3 bases are TGCGCCAGCAGCCAAGGTCTGGAGGGGAGACAGCCCCAGCATTTT.

V gene TRBV7-2 combines with J gene TRBJ1-1; D is unresolved. Germline V lookup: CDR1 SGHTA, CDR2 FQGNSA. CDR3 length equals 15 residues. The ends were cut back, 0 bases at V and 0 bases at J, with 8 bases in the middle. In DNA form, the CDR3 reads TGTGCCAGCAGCTTAGCGCCAGGTATGAACACTGAAGCTTTCTTT. Protein sequence: CASSLAPGMNTEAFF.

This rearrangement joins TRBV19 to TRBJ2-1; D not certain. Germline V gives CDR1 LNHDA, CDR2 SQIVND (reference sequence). There are 13 residues in the CDR3. The V and J ends lost 3 bases and 3 bases respectively, with 6 bases between them. CDR3: CASSILLYNEQFF. Written as DNA, the CDR3 is TGTGCCAGTAGTATCCTTCTCTACAATGAGCAGTTCTTC.